This TCR beta chain is drawn from a study of shared clonotypes between healthy human individuals. The CDR3 has 16 amino acids. V lost 3 bases and J lost 4; bases outside the gene matches: 6. From germline, CDR1 is MNHEY and CDR2 SMNVEV (reference sequence). The assay was immunoSEQ multiplex PCR, and TCRdb's table has in-frame clones only and misses some. This sample carries about 660,000 clones, approximately 79% of them seen once, and the ten largest clones take over 1.5%. V usage is TRBV27 and J usage is TRBJ2-2, with TRBD2 matching over 9 bases. Sample: memory CD4+ T cells sorted from blood. Stated subset: CD45RA-negative fraction. The clonotype was recovered from a woman younger than 45 in good health. The CDR3 nucleotides are TGTGCCAGCAGTTTCGCTCTAGCGGGAATCACCGGGGAGCTGTTTTTT. Translating it yields CASSFALAGITGELFF.